This T cell receptor beta chain was captured by sequencing in a study of shared clonotypes between healthy human individuals (dated by TCRdb to 2020 to 2022). About the study as a whole: Three men and a couple of women, aged 18 to 49 years, made up the cohort. Blood TCR repertoires of five healthy adults were deeply sequenced to estimate repertoire size and the extent of clonotype sharing between individuals. To increase sequencing depth and limit assay-specific biases, different laboratories used diverse techniques to prepare libraries and sequence TCR repertoires. Between about 0.8 and 9.5 billion PBMCs per donor were obtained by leukapheresis. The paper's findings and limits, for the study overall: Only blood was sampled, and tissue TCR repertoires likely differ from those in blood. Based on pairwise subsampling, the degree of clonotype sharing among donors was expected to be affected by sequencing depth. Because the study included only a small number of donors, the genetic and exposure-history diversity represented was limited.

In the case of this clone: Its antigen is unknown. A far larger clone differs by one base, so this is likely a read error.

CDR1 SSHAT and CDR2 FNYEAQ were looked up in the germline V gene (reference sequence). The CDR3 has 16 amino acids, counting the end cysteine and phenylalanine. The retained sequence is limited to the CDR3, 48 bases, with the frame set at the first base. Healthy HIV-negative adults with no recently reported acute infections or vaccinations were included as donors. Every donor was a Caucasian adult residing in Nashville, Tennessee, USA. For unsorted samples, some 90 million PBMCs were counted and genomic DNA was extracted with the QIAamp DNA Blood Mini kit. Blood was obtained by leukapheresis, after which PBMCs were separated by Ficoll-Histopaque density gradient centrifugation and cryopreserved in liquid nitrogen vapor phase. Using the deep immunoSEQ assay, multiplex PCR amplified TCR CDR3 regions from genomic DNA. For each cell subset, the extracted genomic DNA was distributed evenly across all wells of several immunoSEQ 96-well plates, and each plate served as one replicate. Each replicate PCR for unsorted PBMC received about 310 ng genomic DNA, equal to 25,000 to 30,000 T cell genomes. Ten immunoSEQ deep assay plates were used to sequence unsorted PBMC genomic DNA. Purified libraries were measured with a Qubit 3.0 fluorometer, size-checked on a Bioanalyzer 2100, and measured again with the KAPA Library Quantification kit. A separate single-read 150-cycle Illumina NextSeq 550 flow cell was used to sequence each immunoSEQ 96-well plate. The published analysis was carried out like this. Because the immunoSEQ output held only junctional sequences and lacked quality scores, the filtering could not match the filtering applied to full-length reads. Sequences were annotated with PyIR, a Python wrapper for IgBLAST v1.9, and V/J genes and CDR3 were assigned using IMGT germline references. Reads were removed for weak V/J assignments (E-value above 1e-6), missing CDR3, stop codons, out-of-frame junctions, or ambiguous translated residues. V3J clonotypes were defined as sequences sharing the same inferred V gene, J gene, and CDR3 amino acid sequence. To compute the percentage overlap between repertoires, the number of shared unique clonotypes was divided by the size of the smaller repertoire. Richness of each repertoire was evaluated using RTK rarefaction, the Chao1 estimator, and Recon v2.1 estimates of unobserved clonotypes. Entries here come from immuneACCESS through TCRdb and include only in-frame sequences with V and J called. Some clones fail to appear in such tables; in the studies checked, an unresolved V gene covers under half of the shortfall, and the cause of the remainder is unknown. V, J and clone size reflect that table, while D and trimming were determined from the DNA. The sample includes approximately 470,000 clones, with roughly 80% observed a single time. The ten most abundant clones make up 9.5% to 15% of the sample.

The sample was PBMCs. The chain links TRBV7-7 with TRBJ2-5, with the identity of the D gene unclear. This receptor was identified in a woman aged 40 to 49 in good health. Some clones in this sample may be carry-over from other donors' samples. This receptor has the CDR3 CASSPPTGALEAAQYF. The sequence in DNA is TGTGCTAGCAGCCCCCCGACTGGCGCCTTAGAGGCGGCCCAGTACTTC. The entire variable domain, with the stretches around the CDR3 drawn from the reference TRBV7-7 and TRBJ2-5 proteins, is GAGVSQSPRYKVTKRGQDVTLRCDPISSHATLYWYQQALGQGPEFLTYFNYEAQPDKSGLPSDRFSAERPEGSISTLTIQRTEQRDSAMYRCASSPPTGALEAAQYFGPGTRLLVL.